A single sample is the source of the 8 T cell receptor beta chains below, sequenced in a study of shared T cell receptors in the human thymus. Assay: immunoSEQ multiplex PCR; the TCRdb copy retains only in-frame clones and omits some. The sample has approximately 490,000 clones; approximately 78% are singletons. These same data were also listed under a study on human thymus T cells.

The sequencing sample was made of thymocytes. The source of these receptors is a boy under two years old with a congenital heart defect.

The CDR3: CASSSPGQGYEQYF. CDR3 coding DNA: TGCGCCAGCAGCTCCCCGGGACAGGGCTACGAGCAGTACTTC. The rearrangement uses TRBV5-1 and TRBJ2-7; the match to TRBD1 covers 9 bases. CDR1 is SGHRS and CDR2 is YFSETQ in the germline V gene. V lost 3 bases to trimming and J lost 3 bases; unmatched junction nucleotides: 4. The CDR3 is 14 amino acids.

The genes are TRBV2 and TRBJ2-7; a weak D match, TRBD2 (5 bases). This CDR3 region has 15 residues. V dropped 7 bases and J dropped 5 bases, with 21 bases sitting between them. CDR1 and CDR2 (germline): SNHLY, FYNNEI. In DNA form, the CDR3 reads TGTGCCAGCACTCAAAGGAGGACTCCCTTCGACGAGCAGTACTTC. Protein: CASTQRRTPFDEQYF.

The V call is TRBV5-4, the J call TRBJ2-7; 8 bases fit TRBD1. Germline CDR1 SGHNT, CDR2 YYREEE (reference sequence). This CDR3 region has 15 residues. The V and J ends lost 4 bases and 2 bases, in that order; junction bases with no gene match: 8. In nucleotides, the CDR3 is TGTGCCAGCAGCCCCTGGACAGGGATCCCCTACGAGCAGTACTTC. Residues: CASSPWTGIPYEQYF.

CDR3 sequence reads: CASSQDGDRYEQYF. Here the CDR3 DNA reads TGCGCCAGCAGCCAAGATGGGGACAGATACGAGCAGTACTTC. The rearrangement uses TRBV4-1 and TRBJ2-7, with TRBD1 identical over 7 bases. Unmatched junction bases numbered 3, after V lost 0 bases and J lost 4 bases. Looked up from germline, CDR1 is MGHRA and CDR2 is YSYEKL. The CDR3 has 14 amino acids.

The rearrangement links TRBV4-3 to TRBJ2-7, with 7 bases that match TRBD2. CDR1 is LGHNA and CDR2 is YSLEER in the germline V gene. J lost 0 bases, V lost 0 bases, and 11 bases had no gene match. This CDR3 is 18 amino acids long. The CDR3 DNA sequence: TGCGCCAGCAGCCAAGATCGTGGGAGGGCCGGTCTCTCCTACGAGCAGTACTTC. Its protein product is CASSQDRGRAGLSYEQYF.

Comments on this clone: The junction departs from germline at one end; a sequencing error may be responsible. The rearrangement joins TRBV30 to TRBJ2-2, with D possibly matching TRBD2 (7 bases). Per germline, CDR1 GTSNPN and CDR2 SVGIG (reference sequence). The CDR3 spans 16 residues. The CDR3 reads CAQKGLAGANPGELFF. The CDR3 DNA is TGTGCCCAAAAGGGTTTGGCGGGGGCGAACCCCGGGGAGCTGTTTTTT.

The rearrangement joins TRBV5-1 to TRBJ1-1, with D hard to call. The CDR3 sequence is 14 residues long. Trimming shortened V by 3 bases and J by 1 base, and 10 bases separated the two germline ends. Germline loops: CDR1 SGHRS, CDR2 YFSETQ. As DNA, the CDR3 is TGCGCCAGCAGCTGTGACAAGAGGAACACTGAAGCTTTCTTT. It encodes CASSCDKRNTEAFF.

The J gene is TRBJ2-7, the V gene TRBV7-9, with D perhaps TRBD1 (6 bases). This CDR3 comprises 15 residues. CDR1 SEHNR and CDR2 FQNEAQ come from the germline V gene (reference sequence). V dropped 2 bases and J dropped 6 bases, with 17 bases sitting between them. The DNA of the CDR3 is TGTGCCAGCAGCTTATCTCGGCAGGGGAAGGGCGAGCAGTACTTC. Protein: CASSLSRQGKGEQYF. The full variable domain, completed using reference TRBV7-9 and TRBJ2-7, is DTGVSQNPRHKITKRGQNVTFRCDPISEHNRLYWYRQTLGQGPEFLTYFQNEAQLEKSRLLSDRFSAERPKGSFSTLEIQRTEQGDSAMYLCASSLSRQGKGEQYFGPGTRLTVT.